This TCR beta chain is drawn from a study of response to subunit inactivated influenza vaccine. This clonotype showed up just a few times. A single record per CDR3 protein comes from TCRdb applying MiXCR to the RT-PCR reads. The sample has 650,000 to 800,000 distinct CDR3 sequences; about 18% are singletons. The specimen comprised PBMCs from blood, sampled 5 to 6 days after vaccination. The clonotype was recovered from a man aged 45-65 years who received an inactivated influenza vaccine.

DNA of the CDR3: TGTGCCAGCAGCCAGGACTCCCTTGCCTACAATGAGCAGTTCTTC. Translating it yields CASSQDSLAYNEQFF. V usage is TRBV28 and J usage is TRBJ2-1; D possibly corresponds to TRBD2 (5 bases). The CDR3 sequence is 15 residues long. V was pared by 6 bases and J by 2 bases, with 14 bases between. CDR1 is MDHEN, CDR2 SYDVKM, per germline.